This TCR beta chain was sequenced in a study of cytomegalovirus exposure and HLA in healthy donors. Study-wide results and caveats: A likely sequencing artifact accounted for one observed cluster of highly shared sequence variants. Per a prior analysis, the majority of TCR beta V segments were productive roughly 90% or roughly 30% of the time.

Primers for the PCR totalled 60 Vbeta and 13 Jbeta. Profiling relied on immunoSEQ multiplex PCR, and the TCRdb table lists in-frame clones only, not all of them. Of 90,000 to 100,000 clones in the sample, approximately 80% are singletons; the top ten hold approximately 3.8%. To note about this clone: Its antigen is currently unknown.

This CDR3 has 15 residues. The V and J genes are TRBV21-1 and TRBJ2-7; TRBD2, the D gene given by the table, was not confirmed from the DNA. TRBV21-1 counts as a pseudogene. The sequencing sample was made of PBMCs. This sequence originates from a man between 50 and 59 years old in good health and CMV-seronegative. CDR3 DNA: TGTGCCAGCAGCTCGCGGACTCAATCCCCTGCCGAGCAGTACTTC. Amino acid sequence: CASSSRTQSPAEQYF.